The clone carrying this T cell receptor beta chain was detected many times. The antigen is unknown. The read ends 3 residues before the CDR3 terminus; that terminus is restored from the germline J gene. The record originates from a study of T cell clonality in common variable immunodeficiency. The CDR3 has 14 residues. The germline CDR1 and CDR2 sequences are KGHSH and LQKENI. Trimming took 5 bases from V and 6 from J, leaving 14 bases between them. Whole-study findings and limits: Reportedly, TCR beta sequences from common variable immunodeficiency showed fewer deletions and N-nucleotide insertions.

The repertoire was sequenced with immunoSEQ multiplex PCR; TCRdb's copy has only in-frame clones and lacks some. The sample contains just over 15,000 clones, none of them singletons. This TCR derives from a human donor with common variable immunodeficiency. The V call is TRBV18, the J call TRBJ2-1; the D gene is possibly TRBD1 (7 bases). Sequenced material: peripheral blood mononuclear cells. CDR3 bases read: TGTGCCAGCTCATCACTGGAGGGGGCCAATGAG. It translates to CASSSLEGANE. The complete CDR3 sequence is CASSSLEGANEQFF.